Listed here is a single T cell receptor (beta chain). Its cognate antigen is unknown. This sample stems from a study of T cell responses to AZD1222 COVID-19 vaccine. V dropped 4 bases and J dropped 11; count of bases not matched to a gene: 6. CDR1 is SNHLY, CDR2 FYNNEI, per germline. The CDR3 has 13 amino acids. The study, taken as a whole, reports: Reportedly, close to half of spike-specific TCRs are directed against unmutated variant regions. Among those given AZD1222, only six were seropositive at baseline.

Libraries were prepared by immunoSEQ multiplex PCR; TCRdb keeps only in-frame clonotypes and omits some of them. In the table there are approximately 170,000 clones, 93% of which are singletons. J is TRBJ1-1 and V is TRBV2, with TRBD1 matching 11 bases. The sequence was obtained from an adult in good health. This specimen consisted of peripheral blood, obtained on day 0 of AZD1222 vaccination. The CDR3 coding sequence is TGTGCCAGCAGTGGGTGGACAGGGGGCTTGGCTTTCTTT. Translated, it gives CASSGWTGGLAFF.